Listed below are T cell receptor beta chains from one sample, sequenced in a study of T cells in Graves' hyperthyroidism and ophthalmopathy. TCRdb called the multiplex PCR reads again in MiXCR, with one record for every CDR3 protein. This repertoire shows some 300,000 distinct CDR3 sequences, roughly a fifth found once; its top ten account for less than 45%. The sample comprised blood. Source of these receptors: a man aged 50-59 years with Graves' ophthalmopathy. Both conserved end residues are part of each CDR3. The D gene is left open where the match is weak. Rows may omit the clone size; those that give it use once, few, many or a size class.

>TRBJ1-1|many|TRBV11-2|NA
CASSSPGGSEAFF
TGTGCCAGCAGCTCCCCTGGCGGGTCCGAAGCTTTCTTT
>TRBJ1-2|NA|TRBV6-1|TRBD1
CASSSPRGHLGGYTF
TGTGCCAGCAGTTCCCCCAGGGGGCATTTGGGCGGCTACACCTTC
>TRBJ2-1|few|TRBV4-2|NA
CASSQEKGRGLYNEQFF
TGTGCCAGCAGCCAAGAAAAGGGCAGGGGACTATACAATGAGCAGTTCTTC
>TRBJ2-1|many|TRBV7-8|NA
CASSSKGIGNEQFF
TGTGCCAGCAGCTCTAAGGGGATTGGGAATGAGCAGTTCTTC
>TRBJ2-1|many|TRBV5-1|TRBD1
CASSLRGDRGNYNEQFF
TGCGCCAGCAGCTTGCGTGGGGACAGGGGCAACTACAATGAGCAGTTCTTC
>TRBJ2-5|NA|TRBV5-1|TRBD1
CASSSGQGRETQYF
TGCGCCAGCAGCTCGGGACAGGGGAGGGAGACCCAGTACTTC
>TRBJ2-7|NA|TRBV6-5|NA
CASSYSNSAYEQYF
TGTGCCAGCAGTTATAGTAACAGCGCCTACGAGCAGTACTTC
>TRBJ2-7|many|TRBV6-1|TRBD1
CASSQTVGRTGSYEQYF
TGTGCCAGCAGTCAAACCGTGGGCAGGACAGGGAGTTACGAGCAGTACTTC
>TRBJ2-3|many|TRBV28|TRBD1
CASLGQERQLTDTQYF
TGTGCCAGCCTGGGACAGGAGAGGCAACTGACAGATACGCAGTATTTT
>TRBJ2-5|NA|TRBV11-2|NA
CASSLSRVGKETQYF
TGTGCCAGCAGCTTATCGAGGGTCGGGAAAGAGACCCAGTACTTC
>TRBJ2-3|many|TRBV19|NA
CASTQPTSTDTQYF
TGTGCCAGTACCCAGCCTACTAGCACAGATACGCAGTATTTT
>TRBJ2-7|many|TRBV5-1|TRBD2
CASSLTSGSFYEQYF
TGCGCCAGCAGCTTGACTAGCGGGAGCTTCTACGAGCAGTACTTC
>TRBJ1-4|NA|TRBV3-1|NA
CASEGNGEKLFF
TGTGCCAGCGAGGGGAATGGGGAAAAACTGTTTTTT
>TRBJ2-1|NA|TRBV29-1|NA
CSFTSSYNEQFF
TGCAGTTTCACGAGCTCCTACAATGAGCAGTTCTTC
>TRBJ2-7|many|TRBV18|NA
CASSPTAGQIGYEQYF
TGTGCCAGCTCACCAACGGCGGGACAGATAGGATACGAGCAGTACTTC
>TRBJ1-2|NA|TRBV28|NA
CASRLPTGLYGYTF
TGTGCCAGCAGGTTACCGACAGGTCTCTATGGCTACACCTTC
>TRBJ1-1|few|TRBV19|TRBD1
CASSQTGLAEAFF
TGTGCCAGTAGCCAGACAGGGTTGGCTGAAGCTTTCTTT
>TRBJ2-3|many|TRBV7-2|TRBD2
CASSLALGLAFATQYF
TGTGCCAGCAGCTTAGCGTTGGGACTAGCTTTTGCTACGCAGTATTTT
>TRBJ1-2|NA|TRBV20-1|NA
CSANRPGAANYGYTF
TGCAGTGCTAACAGACCGGGGGCTGCTAACTATGGCTACACCTTC
>TRBJ2-5|many|TRBV20-1|NA
CSANVGQETQYF
TGCAGTGCTAACGTAGGCCAAGAGACCCAGTACTTC
>TRBJ1-3|few|TRBV7-9|NA
CASSLVAGDRDTIYF
TGTGCCAGCAGCTTAGTGGCAGGGGACCGGGACACCATATATTTT
>TRBJ1-3|NA|TRBV28|NA
CASSGDGHGNTIYF
TGTGCCAGCTCCGGGGACGGCCATGGAAACACCATATATTTT
>TRBJ1-3|NA|TRBV12-3/TRBV12-4|NA
CASSPWGSYPSSGNTIYF
TGTGCCAGCAGCCCCTGGGGTAGCTATCCTTCCTCTGGAAACACCATATATTTT
>TRBJ2-3|NA|TRBV7-3|TRBD2
CASSRASGRGENTQYF
TGTGCCAGCAGCCGGGCTAGCGGGAGGGGAGAGAATACGCAGTATTTT
>TRBJ2-5|few|TRBV6-1|TRBD2
CASSLVAGGLMMETQYF
TGTGCCAGCAGTTTAGTTGCGGGAGGTTTAATGATGGAGACCCAGTACTTC
>TRBJ2-1|few|TRBV6-1|NA
CASRFHGGKQQFF
TGTGCCAGCAGATTTCATGGGGGCAAGCAACAGTTCTTC
>TRBJ2-1|NA|TRBV24-1|NA
CATSDLIQGLGEQFF
TGTGCCACCAGTGATTTGATACAGGGTTTGGGTGAGCAGTTCTTC
>TRBJ1-2|NA|TRBV3-1|NA
CASSSGRLANYGYTF
TGTGCCAGCAGCTCCGGAAGGTTAGCTAACTATGGCTACACCTTC
>TRBJ2-1|NA|TRBV6-5|TRBD1
CASSYPRQGQGDNEQFF
TGTGCCAGCAGTTACCCTCGACAGGGACAGGGGGACAATGAGCAGTTCTTC
>TRBJ1-2|NA|TRBV27|TRBD1
CASGGQGRFYGYTF
TGTGCCAGCGGGGGACAGGGGAGGTTCTATGGCTACACCTTC
>TRBJ2-7|few|TRBV20-1|TRBD2
CSANGRGQYF
TGCAGTGCGAACGGGAGGGGGCAGTACTTC
>TRBJ2-2|NA|TRBV10-3|NA
CAITPRGRENTGELFF
TGTGCCATCACCCCACGGGGACGGGAGAACACCGGGGAGCTGTTTTTT
>TRBJ2-4|NA|TRBV6-1|NA
CASSEAPRRLADIQYF
TGTGCCAGCAGTGAAGCCCCCAGAAGGTTGGCGGACATTCAGTACTTC
>TRBJ2-7|few|TRBV4-1|NA
CASSQGQSTLSYEQYF
TGCGCCAGCAGCCAAGGACAGTCTACCCTCTCCTACGAGCAGTACTTC
>TRBJ2-4|NA|TRBV19|NA
CASSIGGPAKNIQYF
TGTGCCAGTAGTATAGGGGGGCCAGCCAAAAACATTCAGTACTTC
>TRBJ2-5|NA|TRBV5-1|NA
CASRVKETQYF
TGCGCCAGCAGAGTAAAAGAGACCCAGTACTTC
>TRBJ2-7|many|TRBV13|NA
CASSPPSARGHYEQYF
TGTGCCAGCAGCCCCCCTAGCGCGAGGGGACACTACGAGCAGTACTTC
>TRBJ2-7|many|TRBV5-1|TRBD1
CASSPLGQGISYEQYF
TGCGCCAGCAGCCCCCTGGGACAGGGGATTTCATACGAGCAGTACTTC
>TRBJ2-5|few|TRBV15|NA
CATSRDLAEAKTQYF
TGTGCCACCAGCAGAGATCTGGCGGAGGCCAAGACCCAGTACTTC
>TRBJ1-5|many|TRBV11-2|NA
CASSPGAVGQPQHF
TGTGCCAGCAGCCCCGGGGCAGTAGGTCAGCCCCAGCATTTT
>TRBJ1-5|NA|TRBV7-9|NA
CASSRTAGGNNQPQHF
TGTGCCAGCAGCCGTACCGCGGGGGGGAATAATCAGCCCCAGCATTTT